The next 14 T cell receptor beta chains were all read from a single sample in a study of T cell clonality in common variable immunodeficiency. For these receptors, no antigen is known. Profiled with immunoSEQ multiplex PCR; TCRdb holds only in-frame clones, not every one. The sample contains approximately 20,000 clones, none of them singletons. Study-wide results and caveats: Common variable immunodeficiency TCR beta sequences reportedly had fewer deletions and N-nucleotide insertions.

Sequenced sample: peripheral blood mononuclear cells. These receptors all stem from a human donor with common variable immunodeficiency.

This clone was seen ten or more times. The read halts 3 residues ahead of the CDR3 end, with the missing end drawn from the germline J gene. This rearrangement joins TRBV5-5 to TRBJ2-7; 7 bases line up with TRBD1. Trimming removed 4 bases from V and 6 bases from J; junction bases left unmatched: 4. The CDR3 loop spans 12 amino acids. Germline CDR1 is SGHKS and CDR2 is YYEKEE (reference sequence). CDR3 DNA, as far as it was read: TGTGCCAGCAGCCCGACAGGGTTCGAG. It translates to CASSPTGFE. The CDR3 in its entirety is CASSPTGFEQYF.

Note on this clone: The read halts 3 residues ahead of the CDR3 end, with the missing end drawn from the germline J gene. The V gene is TRBV19, the J gene TRBJ2-1; 8 positions agree with TRBD2. J lost 9 bases, V lost 2 bases, and 9 bases had no gene match. Germline CDR1 reads LNHDA; CDR2 reads SQIVND (reference sequence). The CDR3 has 15 residues. The CDR3 sequence is CASSISGLGIGEQFF. The CDR3 bases that were read are TGTGCCAGTAGTATATCGGGACTAGGCATTGGTGAG. The complete variable domain, with remaining parts taken from reference TRBV19 and TRBJ2-1, reads DGGITQSPKYLFRKEGQNVTLSCEQNLNHDAMYWYRQDPGQGLRLIYYSQIVNDFQKGDIAEGYSVSREKKESFPLTVTSAQKNPTAFYLCASSISGLGIGEQFFGPGTRLTVL.

The sample holds many counts of this clone. The sequenced part of the CDR3 DNA is TGTGCCAGCAGTGTGGGACAGTACAATGAG. It translates to CASSVGQYNE. The whole CDR3 sequence reads CASSVGQYNEQFF. V usage is TRBV2 and J usage is TRBJ2-1; 7 bases map to TRBD1. The read terminates 3 residues ahead of where the CDR3 ends, so the germline J gene completes it. CDR3 length equals 13 residues. V was clipped by 4 bases and J by 4 bases; unmatched bases: 1. Per germline, CDR1 SNHLY and CDR2 FYNNEI.

This clone was seen many times. The read ends 3 residues early relative to the CDR3; the germline J gene fills the gap. The chain recombines TRBV19 with TRBJ1-1; a possible D gene is TRBD1 (5 bases). CDR3 length: 12 amino acids. Looked up from germline, CDR1 is LNHDA and CDR2 is SQIVND (reference sequence). V was clipped by 5 bases and J by 6 bases, with 10 bases between them. The CDR3 is CASSWGGAEAFF. The CDR3 bases that were read are TGTGCCAGTAGTTGGGGAGGGGCTGAA.

Notes on this clone: The read ends 3 residues before the CDR3 terminus; that terminus is restored from the germline J gene. The chain employs TRBV7-6 and TRBJ2-7, with 7 positions matching TRBD2. The CDR3 loop spans 15 amino acids. CDR1 is SGHVS, CDR2 FNYEAQ, per germline. After removal of 4 bases from V and 6 bases from J, the junction contained 12 bases not matched to a gene. CDR3 sequence: CASSSDGGFRSEQYF. The DNA read from the CDR3 is TGTGCCAGCAGCTCCGACGGGGGGTTTCGGTCCGAG.

This clone was found many times. The read gets to within 3 residues of the CDR3 end, and the germline J gene fills in the rest. This chain links TRBV19 with TRBJ1-1, with D possibly matching TRBD1 (6 bases). Germline V gene data show CDR1 as LNHDA and CDR2 as SQIVND (reference sequence). The CDR3 runs to 15 residues. The CDR3: CASSIRGGESVGAFF. CDR3 DNA (partial): TGTGCCAGTAGTATAAGGGGGGGCGAGTCCGTTGGA.

Relative to its sample, this clone is medium-sized. The CDR3 goes on 3 residues after the read ends, and that part is filled in from the germline J gene. The sample has other DNA sequences that encode this CDR3 too. The chain links TRBV19 to TRBJ2-3; D unclear. This CDR3 contains 14 residues. The germline V gene encodes CDR1 LNHDA and CDR2 SQIVND (reference sequence). V gave up 0 bases and J gave up 0 bases, with 4 bases separating them. The CDR3 loop is CASSIDRSTDTQYF. CDR3 DNA, as far as it was read: TGTGCCAGTAGTATAGATCGGAGCACAGATACG.

This clone was seen more than once but under ten times. The CDR3 end falls 3 residues outside the read, so it is completed with the germline J gene. The genes are TRBV20-1 and TRBJ1-2; the match to TRBD1 covers 9 bases. Germline values: CDR1 DFQATT, CDR2 SNEGSKA (reference sequence). The CDR3 totals 14 residues. Here the CDR3 reads CSASLRRDREGYTF. The sequenced CDR3 bases are TGCAGTGCTAGTCTACGGCGGGACAGGGAAGGC.

This clone was counted only a few times. The read stops 3 residues short of the end of the CDR3; the missing end is completed from the germline J gene. The rearrangement links TRBV19 to TRBJ2-6; D perhaps matches TRBD2 (5 bases). The CDR3 loop spans 16 amino acids. Trimming cost V 3 bases and J 1 base, with 10 bases left between them. The germline gives CDR1 LNHDA, CDR2 SQIVND (reference sequence). The DNA read from the CDR3 is TGTGCCAGTAGTATTTCAAGAGGGTCTGGGGCCAACGTC. Amino acids: CASSISRGSGANV. The full CDR3 protein is CASSISRGSGANVLTF. The whole variable domain, filled in from reference TRBV19 and TRBJ2-6, reads DGGITQSPKYLFRKEGQNVTLSCEQNLNHDAMYWYRQDPGQGLRLIYYSQIVNDFQKGDIAEGYSVSREKKESFPLTVTSAQKNPTAFYLCASSISRGSGANVLTFGAGSRLTVL.

With regard to this clone: The CDR3 extends 3 residues past the end of the read, so its final part is completed from the germline J gene. This chain connects TRBV6-2 or TRBV6-3 to TRBJ2-5; 7 nucleotides align to TRBD2. The ends lost 4 bases at V and 2 bases at J; junction bases unmatched: 10. Germline-derived CDR1 and CDR2 are MNHEY and SVGEGT. The CDR3 loop spans 16 amino acids. CDR3 sequence: CASSSPKSGVQETQYF. CDR3 bases read: TGTGCCAGCAGTTCACCGAAAAGCGGGGTACAAGAGACC.

As regards this clone: The read comes to an end 3 residues before the CDR3 does, leaving the germline J gene to fill in the end. This chain links TRBV18 with TRBJ2-7, with TRBD1 matching over 7 bases. Germline trimming cut 6 bases from V and 3 bases from J; bases unmatched to any gene: 11. The germline V gene has CDR1 KGHSH and CDR2 LQKENI. CDR3 length: 15 residues. The CDR3 sequence is CASSPFPGQSYEQYF. The part of the CDR3 DNA that was read is TGTGCCAGCTCGCCCTTTCCGGGACAGAGCTACGAG.

The table lists this clone with a few counts. The sequence runs out 3 residues before the end of the CDR3; the remainder is reconstructed from the germline J gene. The J gene is TRBJ2-5, the V gene TRBV7-9, with TRBD1 as a possible D gene (6 bases). The V and J ends lost 5 bases and 2 bases respectively, with 12 bases between them. Per the germline V gene, CDR1 is SEHNR and CDR2 is FQNEAQ (reference sequence). CDR3 size: 14 residues. The sequenced CDR3 bases are TGTGCCAGCAGCGCAACAGGGCATCAAGAGACC. Protein sequence: CASSATGHQET. The entire CDR3 protein reads CASSATGHQETQYF.

This clone has a count of ten or more. The missing CDR3 end, 3 residues past where the read stops, is filled in from the germline J gene. The chain recombines TRBV5-1 with TRBJ2-7; 7 bases align to TRBD2. With 4 bases clipped from V and 3 bases from J, the junction kept 7 bases outside the gene matches. Germline assignment: CDR1 SGHRS and CDR2 YFSETQ. The CDR3 sequence is 14 residues long. Incomplete CDR3 DNA: TGCGCCAGCAGCGAAGGACTAGGGGACTACGAG. It is translated as CASSEGLGDYE. The complete CDR3 sequence is CASSEGLGDYEQYF.

This CDR3 is CASSLLGTSGDNEQFF. CDR3 DNA (partial): TGTGCCAGCAGCCTACTCGGGACTAGCGGGGACAATGAG. This chain uses TRBV7-3 with TRBJ2-1; 13 nucleotides align to TRBD2. The CDR3 end lies 3 residues beyond the end of the read and is filled in from the germline J gene. Looked up from germline, CDR1 is SGHTA and CDR2 is FQGTGA. This CDR3 region has 16 residues. After removal of 5 bases from V and 5 bases from J, the junction contained 6 bases not matched to a gene.